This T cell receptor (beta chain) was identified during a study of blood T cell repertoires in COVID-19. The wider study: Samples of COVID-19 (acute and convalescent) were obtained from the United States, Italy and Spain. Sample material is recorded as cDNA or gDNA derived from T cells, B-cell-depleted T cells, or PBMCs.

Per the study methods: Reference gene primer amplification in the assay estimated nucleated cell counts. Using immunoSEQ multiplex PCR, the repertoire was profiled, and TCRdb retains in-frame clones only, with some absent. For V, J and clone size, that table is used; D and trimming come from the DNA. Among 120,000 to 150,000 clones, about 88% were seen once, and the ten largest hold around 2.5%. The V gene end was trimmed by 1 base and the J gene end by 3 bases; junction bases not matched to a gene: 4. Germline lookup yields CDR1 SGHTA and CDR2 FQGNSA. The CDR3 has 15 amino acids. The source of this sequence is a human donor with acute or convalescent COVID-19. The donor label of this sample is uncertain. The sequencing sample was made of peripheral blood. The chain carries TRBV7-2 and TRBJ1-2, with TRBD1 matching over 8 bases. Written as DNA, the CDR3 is TGTGCCAGCAGCTTAGTAGCAGGGGGCGACTATGGCTACACCTTC. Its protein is CASSLVAGGDYGYTF.